This T cell receptor (beta chain) was sequenced during a study of OX40 agonist ivuxolimab in advanced cancers. For the study in its entirety: The costimulatory receptor OX40 (CD134) was targeted by ivuxolimab, a fully human IgG2 agonistic monoclonal antibody. In the dose-escalation cohort, around four fifths of patients were male, and the mean age was approximately 60 years, with a range of roughly 20 to 80. Intravenous ivuxolimab was administered to patients every 2 weeks at six dose levels: 0.01, 0.1, 0.3, 1.5, 3 and 10 mg/kg. Prior anti-PD-1, anti-PD-L1 or anti-CTLA-4 therapy was permitted, and approximately 40% of dose-escalation patients had received checkpoint inhibitors. Of the approximately 54 patients in dose escalation, about 20 had hepatocellular carcinoma, some 15 had melanoma, 9 had renal cell carcinoma and 9 had head and neck cancer. The paper reports the monotherapy dose-escalation portion (N of about 50 patients) of the phase I ivuxolimab trial. Partial responses occurred in three dose-escalation patients: two with cutaneous melanoma and one with hepatocellular carcinoma. Peripheral TCRbeta sequencing aimed to test whether ivuxolimab altered TCR sequence diversity and caused clonal T-cell expansion. What the research found in general, with its limitations: In the 0.1-3.0 mg/kg groups, partial responders had among the lowest normalized peripheral clonal expansion, particularly in CD8+ T cells. Antigen specificity was not determined for the clonally expanded peripheral T cells. Low levels of normalized T-cell clonal expansion were also seen in some nonresponding patients. On average, CD8+ T cells showed more expanded clones than CD4+ T cells after ivuxolimab. Clonal expansion of both CD4+ and CD8+ blood T cells was observed from baseline to week 6 at doses 0.1 to 3.0 mg/kg.

To sequence the TCRbeta CDR3 region, genomic DNA was isolated from the sorted cells. TCRbeta CDR3 regions were sequenced using the immunoSEQ Assay. TCRdb took over this immuneACCESS table, retaining in-frame rearrangements with V and J assigned. Such tables are incomplete; in checked studies, under half of the missing clones stem from an unresolved V gene, and the remainder is unexplained. The sample table shows approximately 78,000 clones, and 88% are seen once. The top ten clonotypes cover 0.8% to 1.3% of the sample. Patients with autoimmune disease history or receiving systemic immunosuppression were excluded from the trial. Peripheral blood for TCR sequencing was collected from all dose cohorts at baseline, on cycle 4 day 1, and on cycle 7 day 1. The samples were drawn from a first-in-human, open-label, multicenter phase I dose-escalation trial of ivuxolimab. Adults with locally advanced or metastatic head and neck squamous cell, hepatocellular, melanoma or renal cell carcinoma were enrolled in the trial. Before TCR sequencing, CD4+ and CD8+ T cells were separately sorted from peripheral blood.

Details on this clone: Its antigen is still unknown. The record has no base qualities; no much larger clone is one base away.

V loses 0 bases of germline sequence and J loses 0 bases, and the interval between the two ends is 14 bases. CDR1 and CDR2, per the germline V gene (reference sequence), are SGHNT and YYREEE. From cysteine to phenylalanine, the CDR3 is 17 amino acids long. The kept DNA is CDR3 alone, 51 bases in frame from the first base. The sequence links TRBV5-4 to TRBJ2-3, with a weak D call of TRBD1 (5 bases match). The TCR sequence derives from an adult with an advanced solid tumor such as melanoma, head and neck, liver or kidney cancer. Sequenced material: CD4+ or CD8+ T cells sorted from blood, taken in a trial of the OX40 agonist ivuxolimab. The encoded CDR3 is CASSLVGHRPSTDTQYF. The base sequence is TGTGCCAGCAGCTTGGTAGGTCACAGGCCGAGCACAGATACGCAGTATTTT.